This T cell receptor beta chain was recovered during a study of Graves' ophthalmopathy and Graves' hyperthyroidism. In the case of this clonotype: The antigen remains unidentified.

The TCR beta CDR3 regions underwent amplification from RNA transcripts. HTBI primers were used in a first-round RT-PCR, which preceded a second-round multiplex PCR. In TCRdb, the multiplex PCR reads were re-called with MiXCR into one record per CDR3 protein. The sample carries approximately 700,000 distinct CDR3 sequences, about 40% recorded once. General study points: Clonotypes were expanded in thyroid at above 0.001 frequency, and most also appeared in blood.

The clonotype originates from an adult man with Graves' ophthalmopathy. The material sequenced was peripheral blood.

The CDR3 sequence is CASSLYGTATGELFF. In DNA, the CDR3 is TGTGCCAGCAGCTTATACGGGACAGCAACCGGGGAGCTGTTTTTT. This rearrangement joins TRBV7-2 to TRBJ2-2; 7 positions agree with TRBD1. The germline CDR1 and CDR2 sequences are SGHTA and FQGNSA. This CDR3 has 15 amino acids. V gave up 2 bases and J gave up 5 bases; unmatched junction bases: 5.